This is a list of T cell receptor beta chains from one sample in a study of control samples from healthy donors and cancer patients. Here immunoSEQ multiplex PCR was the method, and the copy in TCRdb shows in-frame clones only, minus some. This sample has fewer than 100,000 clones; roughly 88% occur once, and the top ten carry more than 5.5%. Material for sequencing was blood. The receptors originated from a woman aged 45-65 years in good health. The CDR3 runs from the conserved cysteine through the conserved F or W. Fields, in order: V gene, J gene, CDR3 protein.

TRBV5-1	TRBJ1-2	CASSLEGRAGYTF
TRBV6-4	TRBJ2-1	CASSPSGSPGSDEQFF
TRBV7-9	TRBJ2-3	CASSSPSSGGSDTQYF
TRBV4-2	TRBJ1-4	CASSQVSGQTNEKLFF
TRBV19	TRBJ1-5	CASSIGRPGNQPQHF
TRBV19	TRBJ1-1	CASSRRGDTEAFF
TRBV5-1	TRBJ1-1	CASRMGTLNTEAFF
TRBV18	TRBJ1-1	CASSQRHLNTEAFF
TRBV11-2	TRBJ1-1	CASSLWQMTEAFF
TRBV24-1	TRBJ2-2	CATSVGLNTGELFF
TRBV29-1	TRBJ2-3	CSVEGTAPSTDTQYF
TRBV7-8	TRBJ1-5	CASSQGGTGISWQPQHF
TRBV10-3	TRBJ1-1	CAISKEGQGEAFF
TRBV10-3	TRBJ1-4	CAISTGSTNEKLFF
TRBV27	TRBJ1-1	CASSDNLIPNTEAFF
TRBV19	TRBJ1-2	CASSELSGGYTF
TRBV7-9	TRBJ1-6	CASSLTPGQGASSPLHF
TRBV30	TRBJ2-1	CAWSRGGHEQFF
TRBV4-2	TRBJ1-2	CASSPTTGRGDGYTF
TRBV5-1	TRBJ2-1	CASSLVGGHSNEQFF
TRBV19	TRBJ1-6	CASSMRNSPLHF
TRBV12-5	TRBJ1-1	CASGLEGGLEAFF
TRBV6-5	TRBJ1-1	CASRQYQGLNTEAFF
TRBV25-1	TRBJ2-1	CASSGTGALNEQFF
TRBV2	TRBJ1-3	CASSEAYRLSNTIYF
TRBV10-1	TRBJ1-3	CASSESNQQPSSGNTIYF
TRBV14	TRBJ2-3	CASSELATSAGDTQYF
TRBV7-2	TRBJ2-3	CASSWRQSTDTQYF
TRBV20-1	TRBJ1-1	CSASPMNTEAFF
TRBV30	TRBJ2-3	CAWVLAGGVSDTQYF
TRBV2	TRBJ2-7	CASSDYEQYF
TRBV20-1	TRBJ2-1	CSARRGYEQFF
TRBV14	TRBJ2-6	CASSHQGGGPGANVLTF
TRBV2	TRBJ2-3	CASSERQTDTQYF
TRBV6-4	TRBJ2-1	CASSDSEGGQLNEQFF
TRBV5-5	TRBJ1-4	CASSSSGSANEKLFF
TRBV3-1/TRBV3-2	TRBJ2-2	CASSLGTVWNTGELFF
TRBV3-1/TRBV3-2	TRBJ2-3	CASSQGLGGPDTQYF
TRBV5-1	TRBJ1-1	CASSFRGRTEAFF
TRBV30	TRBJ2-7	CAWSAQGYEQYF
TRBV4-1	TRBJ2-1	CASSPTWTGPVYYNEQFF
TRBV7-2	TRBJ1-5	CASSLTYNQPQHF
TRBV5-1	TRBJ2-3	CASMETGASTDTQYF
TRBV11-2	TRBJ2-7	CASSWTVAGAEQYF
TRBV30	TRBJ1-6	CAWGPNSPLHF
TRBV24-1	TRBJ2-2	CATSDRTANTGELFF
TRBV3-1/TRBV3-2	TRBJ1-5	CASSQFYRGQPQHF
TRBV6-1	TRBJ2-3	CASSEPFSSTDTQYF
TRBV7-2	TRBJ1-4	CASKGWGYEKLFF
TRBV5-1	TRBJ2-1	CASSLEFVDEQFF
TRBV5-4	TRBJ2-3	CASSLEGGQADTQYF
TRBV7-9	TRBJ1-5	CASSHSTGASYQPQHF
TRBV4-1	TRBJ2-7	CASSQDPSQVPYEQYF
TRBV7-9	TRBJ1-2	CASSRGQANTF
TRBV11-2	TRBJ2-2	CALTLDRHTGELFF
TRBV3-1/TRBV3-2	TRBJ2-1	CASRGNRGSDNEQFF
TRBV10-2	TRBJ2-7	CASVAGGGYEQYF
TRBV4-2	TRBJ1-4	CASSQEPRASGNEKLFF
TRBV5-1	TRBJ1-4	CASSLTATNEKLFF